This T cell receptor beta chain originates from a study of T-cell memory formation after mild COVID-19 (TCRdb year 2021). In the study overall: TCR sequence clusters from the two donors were largely donor specific. The cohort was made up of two young adult volunteers, one female and one male, who were previously healthy. In two donors, T-cell clones that expanded and contracted after mild COVID-19 were followed by sequencing TCRalpha and TCRbeta repertoires longitudinally. Results the study describes overall, beyond this receptor: Contracting CD4+ clones turned up mainly in the CM and EM memory subsets, whereas EMRA was where CD8+ clones were enriched. Clones contracting from day 15 to 85 had balanced CD4/CD8 phenotypes, while a second wave expanding from day 15 to 37 was biased towards CD4+. Some responding clones were detected in pre-infection memory, which suggested that pre-existing cross-reactive memory T cells had joined the SARS-CoV-2 response. Only two mild cases were covered in the study, and larger cohorts including severe cases with pre-infection samples were considered necessary. The second-wave clones that peaked on day 37 were not confirmed to be SARS-CoV-2 specific.

This clonotype showed up just a few times. Its target antigen remains unknown. Within one base of it there is no much larger clone, and no base qualities were kept. TCRdb names Illumina NovaSeq 6000 as the instrument used. cDNA libraries for TCRalpha and TCRbeta were prepared by 5'RACE using constant-segment primers, with sample barcodes and unique molecular identifiers added. RNA was extracted from every sample with Trizol reagent. Library amplification was performed in two PCR steps, and a second sample barcode and Illumina TruSeq adapters were introduced in the second step. Sequencing of the libraries was done on an Illumina NovaSeq, producing 2 x 150 bp paired-end reads. In the paper's pipeline: Reads were demultiplexed and collapsed into UMI-guided consensus sequences with migec v1.2.7. With mixcr v2.1.11, UMI consensuses were aligned to TRA and TRB V and J templates and assembled into clonotypes. A clonotype was counted as expanded or contracted only if both edgeR and NoisET called the change significant, with noise models trained on biological replicates. For edgeR calls, the cutoffs were a false discovery rate-adjusted p below 0.01 and a log2 fold-change threshold of 1. As an exploratory analysis of dynamics, PCA with hierarchical clustering was applied to max-normalized trajectories of the 1000 most abundant clonotypes. Separately sequenced CD4+ and CD8+ repertoires were used to assign the CD4 or CD8 phenotype of responding clones. Clones were called with MiXCR by TCRdb after fastp trimmed the public reads at Q25, and only in-frame beta chains were retained. Rows with one shared CDR3 protein collapse into an entry with the most common genes and DNA. Clone size and V and J calls follow TCRdb, not the original study. The sample table records 250,000 to 350,000 distinct CDR3 sequences; less than 20% of these occur just once. The top ten constitute roughly 22% of the sample.

Ficoll-Paque density gradient centrifugation was the method used to isolate PBMCs. What was sequenced was PBMCs or a T cell subset sorted from them (not recorded which). This TCR came from a man younger than 35 who had mild COVID-19 (a few samples of this study predate the infection). The sample titles of this study are shuffled in the database, so cell type and time point are left out; the donor was told from shared clones.

The CDR3 reads as follows: CASSSLAGETGANVLTF. The DNA sequence reads TGTGCCAGCAGTTCACTAGCGGGGGAGACTGGGGCCAACGTCCTGACTTTC. The chain is encoded by TRBV6-5 joined to TRBJ2-6; 11 central nucleotides agree with TRBD2. Based on the germline V gene, the CDR1 and CDR2 sequences are MNHEY and SVGAGI. The cysteine opens and the phenylalanine closes a CDR3 of 17 amino acids. Here the CDR3 DNA is all that survives: 51 bases in frame from base 1. Germline trimming: 4 bases from V, 2 bases from J; junction bases outside gene matches: 4.